This entry lists 30 T cell receptor beta chains sequenced from one sample in a study of blood T cell repertoires in COVID-19. The table came from immunoSEQ multiplex PCR; TCRdb's copy has only in-frame clones and leaves some out. Of about 230,000 clones listed, around four fifths are singletons. The sequenced sample was peripheral blood. The receptors derive from a man older than 75 with acute or convalescent COVID-19.

This rearrangement joins TRBV5-1 to TRBJ2-2; perhaps TRBD1 as D (6 bases). The ends were cut back, 6 bases at V and 13 bases at J, with 16 bases in the middle. The CDR3 sequence is 12 residues long. The germline V gene has CDR1 SGHRS and CDR2 YFSETQ. The CDR3 reads CASKDSLQSLFF. In DNA form, the CDR3 reads TGCGCCAGCAAGGACAGTTTACAATCGCTGTTTTTT.

The chain carries TRBV6-1 and TRBJ2-7, with D possibly matching TRBD1 (6 bases). This CDR3 comprises 13 residues. The germline V gene encodes CDR1 MNHNS and CDR2 SASEGT. Trimming shortened V by 9 bases and J by 6 bases, and 18 bases separated the two germline ends. CDR3 DNA sequence: TGTGCCAGTTTTCAGGGGCGCAAGTCCGAGCAGTACTTC. This gives the protein CASFQGRKSEQYF.

This clone was seen only a few times. The gene calls are TRBV19 and TRBJ2-5, with 7 bases fitting TRBD1. There are 13 residues in the CDR3. Germline loops: CDR1 LNHDA, CDR2 SQIVND (reference sequence). V shed 6 bases and J 5 bases; nucleotides not matched to a gene: 6. CDR3 amino acids: CASRTTGRETQYF. The DNA for the CDR3 is TGTGCCAGTAGGACGACAGGGCGGGAGACCCAGTACTTC.

V usage is TRBV21-1 and J usage is TRBJ1-3; the D segment call TRBD1 is taken from the table without a DNA check. TRBV21-1 is described as a pseudogene. CDR3 length: 15 residues. The CDR3 protein is CASSNDRYSGNTIYF. Written as DNA, the CDR3 is TGTGCCAGCTCGAACGACAGGTACTCTGGAAACACCATATATTTT.

V is TRBV7-2 and J is TRBJ2-3, with D perhaps TRBD2 (5 bases). With 3 bases removed from V and 2 bases from J, the gap between germline ends came to 9 bases. The CDR3 extends over 14 amino acids. The germline gives CDR1 SGHTA, CDR2 FQGNSA. DNA for the CDR3: TGTGCCAGCAGCTTTAGAGGGCCCACAGATACGCAGTATTTT. Residues: CASSFRGPTDTQYF.

The chain couples TRBV5-5 to TRBJ1-2; weak D call: TRBD1 (5 bases). The CDR3 spans 15 residues. V was trimmed by 0 bases and J by 4 bases, leaving 13 bases between them. CDR1 and CDR2 from the germline V gene are SGHKS and YYEKEE (reference sequence). CDR3 protein: CASSLVQGGGYGYTF. In nucleotides, the CDR3 is TGTGCCAGCAGCTTGGTCCAGGGTGGTGGCTATGGCTACACCTTC.

The chain joins TRBV11-2 to TRBJ2-3; D unresolved. Germline CDR1 SGHAT, CDR2 FQNNGV. The ends were cut back, 1 base at V and 14 bases at J, with 10 bases in the middle. This CDR3 comprises 11 residues. This chain's CDR3 is CASSLGRLGYF. The DNA for the CDR3 is TGTGCCAGCAGCTTAGGCCGCCTAGGGTATTTT.

This clone was seen a few times. The chain is built from TRBV28 and TRBJ2-1, with a weak D call TRBD1 (6 bases). This CDR3 is built from 16 residues. Germline CDR1 is MDHEN and CDR2 is SYDVKM. V lost 5 bases and J 0 bases, leaving 14 bases between the germline ends. CDR3 region: CASSPREGGSYNEQFF. The DNA of the CDR3 is TGTGCCAGCAGTCCCCGTGAAGGGGGCTCCTACAATGAGCAGTTCTTC.

J is TRBJ1-6 and V is TRBV28; 7 nucleotides match TRBD1. V was clipped by 6 bases and J by 5 bases; unmatched bases: 10. This CDR3 has 16 residues. Germline V gene data show CDR1 as MDHEN and CDR2 as SYDVKM. CDR3 residues: CASSRTIRGHNSPLHF. CDR3 bases: TGTGCCAGCAGCCGAACCATTAGGGGGCATAATTCACCCCTCCACTTT.

CDR3 amino acids: CASSGTGVYGYTF. The CDR3 region has the DNA TGCGCCAGCAGCGGGACAGGGGTCTATGGCTACACCTTC. The V call is TRBV5-1, the J call TRBJ1-2, with TRBD1 matching over 10 bases. The germline CDR1 and CDR2 sequences are SGHRS and YFSETQ. The CDR3 totals 13 residues. With 4 bases clipped from V and 4 bases from J, the junction kept 1 base outside the gene matches.

The chain employs TRBV10-1 and TRBJ2-1; 9 nucleotides agree with TRBD2. CDR3 length: 16 residues. The J segment lost 0 bases and the V segment lost 6 bases, leaving 6 bases of the junction unmatched. Looked up from germline, CDR1 is WNHNN and CDR2 is SYGVQD (reference sequence). The CDR3 here is CASSGRSGSSYNEQFF. The CDR3 bases are TGCGCCAGCAGCGGACGTAGCGGGAGCTCCTACAATGAGCAGTTCTTC.

The chain carries TRBV7-2 and TRBJ2-7; D unclear. The CDR3 totals 14 residues. Trimming pared 5 bases from V and 0 bases from J, leaving 11 bases between. CDR1 is SGHTA and CDR2 is FQGNSA in the germline V gene. CDR3 region: CASSLTDISYEQYF. The CDR3, as DNA: TGTGCCAGCAGCCTTACCGACATCTCCTACGAGCAGTACTTC.

In the case of this clone: Within the sample, other DNA sequences also encode this same CDR3. The V and J genes are TRBV5-1 and TRBJ1-3, with D perhaps matching TRBD1 (6 bases). The germline gives CDR1 SGHRS, CDR2 YFSETQ. Trimming stripped 3 bases from V and 7 bases from J, with 14 bases between. CDR3 length: 14 amino acids. The CDR3 DNA is TGCGCCAGCAGCTCGACAGGAGTGGGGAACACCATATATTTT. Its protein is CASSSTGVGNTIYF.

The rearrangement uses TRBV12-3 or TRBV12-4 and TRBJ2-5, with 11 bases identical to TRBD1. The CDR3 has 13 residues. With 6 bases clipped from V and 5 bases from J, the junction kept 2 bases outside the gene matches. The CDR3 protein is CASRGTGGETQYF. In nucleotides, the CDR3 is TGTGCCAGCAGGGGGACAGGGGGGGAGACCCAGTACTTC.

With respect to this clone: An end of the junction differs from the germline gene, which may be a read error. This sequence joins TRBV11-3 and TRBJ2-7, with 8 nucleotides matching TRBD1. This CDR3 has 14 residues. Germline V gene sequence: CDR1 SGHNT, CDR2 YENEEA. CDR3 sequence: CASSFGQGSHEQYF. As DNA, the CDR3 is TGTGCCAGCAGCTTCGGACAGGGCTCCCACGAGCAGTACTTC.

This clone was counted between two and nine times. The V and J genes are TRBV3-1 (or the pseudogene TRBV3-2) and TRBJ2-5; TRBD2 aligns across 11 bases. The CDR3 runs 16 residues. After removal of 3 bases from V and 5 bases from J, the junction contained 8 bases not matched to a gene. Germline loops: CDR1 LGHDT, CDR2 YNNKEL (reference sequence). The CDR3 reads CASSQDTSGGWETQYF. In DNA form, the CDR3 reads TGTGCCAGCAGCCAGGATACTAGCGGGGGTTGGGAGACCCAGTACTTC.

V and J are TRBV3-1 (or the pseudogene TRBV3-2) and TRBJ1-3; no reliable D call. Germline V gene sequence: CDR1 LGHDT, CDR2 YNNKEL (reference sequence). This CDR3 spans 15 amino acids. V lost 1 base and J 0 bases, leaving 7 bases between the germline ends. The CDR3: CASSQGGSSGNTIYF. CDR3 nucleotide sequence: TGTGCCAGCAGCCAAGGCGGCAGCTCTGGAAACACCATATATTTT.

V usage is TRBV9 and J usage is TRBJ2-1; TRBD1 matches at 7 bases. The germline gives CDR1 SGDLS, CDR2 YYNGEE. V gave up 3 bases and J gave up 2 bases; unmatched junction bases: 5. CDR3 size: 15 residues. The CDR3 region has the DNA TGTGCCAGCAGCGAGAGGGACAGCCCCTACAATGAGCAGTTCTTC. Protein: CASSERDSPYNEQFF.

This chain connects TRBV5-1 to TRBJ2-7; 8 nucleotides align to TRBD2. The V segment lost 1 base and the J segment 5 bases; nucleotides outside the gene matches: 5. There are 14 residues in the CDR3. Germline V gene data show CDR1 as SGHRS and CDR2 as YFSETQ. Here the CDR3 reads CASSLSGGSNEQYF. The CDR3 DNA is TGCGCCAGCAGCTTGAGCGGGGGCAGCAACGAGCAGTACTTC.

The V call is TRBV18, the J call TRBJ1-3; 7 bases line up with TRBD1. The V and J ends lost 0 bases and 0 bases, in that order; junction bases with no gene match: 5. This CDR3 is 17 amino acids long. Germline V gene data show CDR1 as KGHSH and CDR2 as LQKENI. The CDR3 reads CASSPPGGQDSGNTIYF. The DNA of the CDR3 is TGTGCCAGCTCACCACCCGGCGGACAGGACTCTGGAAACACCATATATTTT.

This chain joins TRBV9 and TRBJ1-2; 7 bases agree with TRBD1. The CDR3 covers 15 residues. Germline-derived CDR1 and CDR2 are SGDLS and YYNGEE. The J segment lost 2 bases and the V segment lost 4 bases, leaving 8 bases of the junction unmatched. CDR3 DNA: TGTGCCAGCAGCCCTACCTTGGGACAGAACTATGGCTACACCTTC. This encodes CASSPTLGQNYGYTF.

This chain joins TRBV14 and TRBJ2-5, with D perhaps TRBD1 (5 bases). In germline, CDR1 is SGHDN, CDR2 FVKESK. This CDR3 spans 13 amino acids. V gave up 4 bases and J gave up 4 bases, with 10 bases separating them. CDR3 in DNA: TGTGCCAGCAGCCCCAGGGTATCAGAGACCCAGTACTTC. Amino acids: CASSPRVSETQYF.

V usage is TRBV5-6 and J usage is TRBJ1-4; perhaps TRBD1 as D (5 bases). This CDR3 is built from 14 residues. CDR1 is SGHDT, CDR2 YYEEEE, per germline. V gave up 2 bases and J gave up 11 bases, with 16 bases separating them. The CDR3 coding sequence is TGTGCCAGCAGCTTCTTCACCCAGGGTAGCAAACTGTTTTTT. This sequence encodes CASSFFTQGSKLFF. Filled out from reference TRBV5-6 and TRBJ1-4, the complete variable domain reads DAGVTQSPTHLIKTRGQQVTLRCSPKSGHDTVSWYQQALGQGPQFIFQYYEEEERQRGNFPDRFSGHQFPNYSSELNVNALLLGDSALYLCASSFFTQGSKLFFGSGTQLSVL.

The CDR3 protein is CASSLGPFRPVNEQFF. As DNA, the CDR3 is TGTGCCAGCAGTCTCGGCCCTTTCAGGCCGGTAAATGAGCAGTTCTTC. V usage is TRBV27 and J usage is TRBJ2-1; no definite D call. Trimming removed 5 bases at V and 7 bases at J, with 21 bases between. The germline V gene encodes CDR1 MNHEY and CDR2 SMNVEV (reference sequence). The CDR3 has 16 amino acids.

V is TRBV28 and J is TRBJ1-1, with unresolved D. The V and J ends lost 2 bases and 5 bases respectively, with 6 bases between them. In germline, CDR1 is MDHEN, CDR2 SYDVKM. This CDR3 is 12 amino acids long. CDR3 in amino acids: CASSLARTEAFF. The CDR3 DNA follows: TGTGCCAGCAGTTTAGCTAGAACTGAAGCTTTCTTT.

J is TRBJ1-5 and V is TRBV3-1 (or the pseudogene TRBV3-2); the D gene is possibly TRBD1 (5 bases). This CDR3 is 16 amino acids long. Trimming pared 1 base from V and 0 bases from J, leaving 10 bases between. Germline lookup yields CDR1 LGHDT and CDR2 YNNKEL (reference sequence). CDR3 DNA: TGTGCCAGCAGCCAAGGAGGAGGGGTTAGCAATCAGCCCCAGCATTTT. Protein: CASSQGGGVSNQPQHF.

This clone was picked up one time. The genes are TRBV6-5 and TRBJ2-7; maybe TRBD1 (6 bases). There are 12 residues in the CDR3. V was shortened by 10 bases and J by 6 bases, with 16 bases between the two germline ends. Germline CDR1 is MNHEY and CDR2 is SVGAGI. For the CDR3, the DNA is TGTGCCACACGTCGACAGGCCCCCGAGCAGTACTTC. The encoded protein is CATRRQAPEQYF.

This rearrangement joins TRBV19 to TRBJ2-5; 12 positions agree with TRBD2. V trimming: 5 bases; J trimming: 5 bases; junction bases outside the gene matches: 9. There are 16 residues in the CDR3. CDR1 and CDR2 (germline): LNHDA, SQIVND (reference sequence). For the CDR3, the DNA is TGTGCCAGTAGTCCCCTGACTAGCGGGAGTGCGGAGACCCAGTACTTC. Translating it yields CASSPLTSGSAETQYF.

The chain is built from TRBV7-6 and TRBJ2-7; 11 bases are shared with TRBD2. CDR3 length: 16 residues. CDR1 SGHVS and CDR2 FNYEAQ come from the germline V gene. V was clipped by 2 bases and J by 6 bases; unmatched bases: 9. The DNA for the CDR3 is TGTGCCAGCAGCTTATCCACGACTAGCGGGACCTCCGAGCAGTACTTC. It codes for CASSLSTTSGTSEQYF.

The V and J genes are TRBV28 and TRBJ1-2; 9 bases agree with TRBD1. CDR3 length: 16 residues. Germline CDR1 reads MDHEN; CDR2 reads SYDVKM. The ends lost 1 base at V and 8 bases at J; junction bases unmatched: 11. The CDR3: CASSLSTGGNPGGYTF. The CDR3 DNA reads as TGTGCCAGCAGTTTATCTACAGGGGGCAACCCTGGGGGCTACACCTTC.